This T cell receptor beta chain derives from a study of identical twins. In the case of this clonotype: As yet, its antigen is unknown.

Study results and limitations: Fewer insertions were carried by abundant cord blood beta clonotypes, but none was seen in memory repertoires.

V was trimmed by 0 bases and J by 0 bases, leaving 12 bases between them. The CDR3 has 16 amino acids. Per the germline V gene, CDR1 is DFQATT and CDR2 is SNEGSKA (reference sequence). A universal primer site was added by template switching, and unique molecular identifiers were carried by the cDNA. TCRdb independently ran MiXCR on the 5' RACE reads; one entry per CDR3 protein. The repertoire includes some 1,700,000 distinct CDR3 sequences, less than 40% of them detected once, and less than 0.35% sits in the top ten. The receptor was isolated from a newborn girl in good health. Sequenced sample: cord blood. This chain joins TRBV20-1 and TRBJ2-4; a weak D match, TRBD1 (5 bases). The CDR3, as DNA: TGCAGTGCTAGAGATCATCAGGGCCTAGCCAAAAACATTCAGTACTTC. Its protein is CSARDHQGLAKNIQYF.